The TCR beta chain under discussion was sequenced for a study of T-cell reconstitution after alpha-beta-depleted transplantation in children. The study, taken as a whole, reports: Reportedly, roughly two months post-transplant, alpha-beta T cells arose from several hundred expanded graft clones. Surviving thymic progenitors and recipient T cells were the source of high TCRbeta diversity at day 60 in some patients. T-cell numbers and diversity one year post-transplant derived largely from freshly generated T cells.

As for this clonotype: Antigen: not known.

Preparation of the TCRbeta library was carried out with unique molecular identifiers. One entry per CDR3 protein results from TCRdb running MiXCR on the PCR reads. The repertoire consists of about 300,000 distinct CDR3 sequences, with 7.5% to 9% occurring once and the leading ten covering approximately 9.1%. The CDR3 extends over 17 amino acids. Deletions cut 1 base from V and 0 bases from J, with 13 bases between. Per the germline V gene, CDR1 is SGDLS and CDR2 is YYNGEE. The chain employs TRBV9 and TRBJ2-2, with a tentative D call TRBD1 (5 bases). The receptor was derived from a female patient between 2 and 15 years old who had a stem cell transplant for Fanconi anemia, so the T cells may come from the graft donor. The sample was peripheral blood, taken 360 days after TCRalphabeta/CD19-depleted stem cell transplant. This CDR3 is CASSVSVDSPNTGELFF. The CDR3 DNA sequence: TGTGCCAGCAGCGTATCAGTAGACAGCCCGAACACCGGGGAGCTGTTTTTT.